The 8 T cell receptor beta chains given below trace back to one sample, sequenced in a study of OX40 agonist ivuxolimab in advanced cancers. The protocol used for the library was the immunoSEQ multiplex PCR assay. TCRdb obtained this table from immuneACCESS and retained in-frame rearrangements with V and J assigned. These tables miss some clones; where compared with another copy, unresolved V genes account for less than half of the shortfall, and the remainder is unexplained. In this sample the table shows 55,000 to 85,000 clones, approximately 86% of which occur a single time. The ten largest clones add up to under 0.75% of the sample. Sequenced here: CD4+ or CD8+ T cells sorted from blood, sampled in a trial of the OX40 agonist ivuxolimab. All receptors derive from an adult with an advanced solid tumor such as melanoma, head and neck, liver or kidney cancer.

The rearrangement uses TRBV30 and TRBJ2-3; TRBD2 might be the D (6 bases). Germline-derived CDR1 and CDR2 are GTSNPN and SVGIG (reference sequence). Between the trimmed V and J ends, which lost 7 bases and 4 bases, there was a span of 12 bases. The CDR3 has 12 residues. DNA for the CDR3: TGTGCCTCCCCGGGAGTGGCAGATACGCAGTATTTT. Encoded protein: CASPGVADTQYF.

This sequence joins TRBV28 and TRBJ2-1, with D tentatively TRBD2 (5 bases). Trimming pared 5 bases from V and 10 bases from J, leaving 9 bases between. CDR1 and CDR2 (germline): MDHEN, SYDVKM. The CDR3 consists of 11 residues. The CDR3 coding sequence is TGTGCCAGCAGTGAGGGCCGGGAGCAGTTCTTC. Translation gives CASSEGREQFF.

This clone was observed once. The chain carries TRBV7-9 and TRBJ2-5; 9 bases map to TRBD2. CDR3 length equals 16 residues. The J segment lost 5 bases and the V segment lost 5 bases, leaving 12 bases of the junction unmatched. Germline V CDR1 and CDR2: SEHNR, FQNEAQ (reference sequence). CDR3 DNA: TGTGCCAGCAGCCCCCCGGTAGCGGGGGCGGGGGAGACCCAGTACTTC. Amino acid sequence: CASSPPVAGAGETQYF. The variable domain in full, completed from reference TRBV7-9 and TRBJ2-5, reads DTGVSQNPRHKITKRGQNVTFRCDPISEHNRLYWYRQTLGQGPEFLTYFQNEAQLEKSRLLSDRFSAERPKGSFSTLEIQRTEQGDSAMYLCASSPPVAGAGETQYFGPGTRLLVL.

CDR3 in DNA: TGTGCCAGCAGCGCGCGGGGGGAGGGGACTGAAGCTTTCTTT. Translation: CASSARGEGTEAFF. The chain uses TRBV2 and TRBJ1-1; possible D gene TRBD1, 5 bases. The CDR3 is made up of 14 amino acids. V shed 6 bases and J shed 5 bases, with 16 bases lying between them. The germline V gene has CDR1 SNHLY and CDR2 FYNNEI.

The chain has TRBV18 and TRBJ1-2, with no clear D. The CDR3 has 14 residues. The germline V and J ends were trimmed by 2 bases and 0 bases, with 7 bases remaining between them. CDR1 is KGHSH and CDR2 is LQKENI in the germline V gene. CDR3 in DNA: TGTGCCAGCTCACCAGGCGACGCTAACTATGGCTACACCTTC. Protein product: CASSPGDANYGYTF.

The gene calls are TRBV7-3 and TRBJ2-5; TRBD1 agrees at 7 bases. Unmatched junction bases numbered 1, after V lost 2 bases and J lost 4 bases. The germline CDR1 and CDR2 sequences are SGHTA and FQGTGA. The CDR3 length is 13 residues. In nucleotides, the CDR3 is TGTGCCAGCAGCTTATGGACAGGAGAGACCCAGTACTTC. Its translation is CASSLWTGETQYF.

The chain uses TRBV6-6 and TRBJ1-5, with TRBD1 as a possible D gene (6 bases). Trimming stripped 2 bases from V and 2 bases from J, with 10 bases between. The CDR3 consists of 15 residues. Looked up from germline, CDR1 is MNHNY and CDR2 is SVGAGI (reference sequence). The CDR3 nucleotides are TGTGCCAGCAGTTACGGGGGGCCCGGCAATCAGCCCCAGCATTTT. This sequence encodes CASSYGGPGNQPQHF.

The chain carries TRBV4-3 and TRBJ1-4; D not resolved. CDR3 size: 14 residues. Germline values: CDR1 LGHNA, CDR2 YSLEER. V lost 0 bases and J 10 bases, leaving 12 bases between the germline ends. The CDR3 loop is CASSQERARRKLFF. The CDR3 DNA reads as TGCGCCAGCAGCCAAGAGAGGGCCCGGAGAAAACTGTTTTTT.